The TCR beta chain under discussion was sequenced for a study of T cells after yellow fever vaccination. From the 5' RACE reads, TCRdb called clonotypes with MiXCR, one entry per CDR3 protein. The table includes a few hundred thousand distinct CDR3 sequences, around 3.6% detected once. Trimming stripped 7 bases from V and 6 bases from J, with 12 bases between. Germline V CDR1 and CDR2: SGHTA, FQGNSA. The CDR3 sequence is 12 residues long. In its sample, this clonotype was seen many times. The chain carries TRBV7-2 and TRBJ1-2; D gene ambiguous. The sample in question was PBMCs, obtained on the day of the yellow fever booster vaccination. The sequence derives from a man aged 18 to 29 who received the YFV17D yellow fever vaccine. CDR3 protein: CASTSGENGYTF. As DNA, the CDR3 is TGTGCCAGCACCTCCGGGGAGAATGGCTACACCTTC.